This TCR beta chain was sequenced in a study of control samples from healthy donors and cancer patients. CDR3 length equals 19 residues. The trim removed 5 bases at V and 3 bases at J, leaving 10 bases unmatched. Germline CDR1 and CDR2: KGHDR and SFDVKD. The data were produced by immunoSEQ multiplex PCR, yet TCRdb's version contains in-frame clones alone and is incomplete. Of roughly 88,000 clones detected, approximately 90% appear once; the ten largest clones hold roughly 0.92%. The chain couples TRBV24-1 to TRBJ2-3; the match to TRBD2 covers 16 bases. The sample consisted of blood. The sequence was collected from a woman in her thirties in good health. The CDR3 coding sequence is TGTGCCACCAGTGGGGGACTAGCGGGAGGGCCGGGCTCGACAGATACGCAGTATTTT. It yields the protein CATSGGLAGGPGSTDTQYF.